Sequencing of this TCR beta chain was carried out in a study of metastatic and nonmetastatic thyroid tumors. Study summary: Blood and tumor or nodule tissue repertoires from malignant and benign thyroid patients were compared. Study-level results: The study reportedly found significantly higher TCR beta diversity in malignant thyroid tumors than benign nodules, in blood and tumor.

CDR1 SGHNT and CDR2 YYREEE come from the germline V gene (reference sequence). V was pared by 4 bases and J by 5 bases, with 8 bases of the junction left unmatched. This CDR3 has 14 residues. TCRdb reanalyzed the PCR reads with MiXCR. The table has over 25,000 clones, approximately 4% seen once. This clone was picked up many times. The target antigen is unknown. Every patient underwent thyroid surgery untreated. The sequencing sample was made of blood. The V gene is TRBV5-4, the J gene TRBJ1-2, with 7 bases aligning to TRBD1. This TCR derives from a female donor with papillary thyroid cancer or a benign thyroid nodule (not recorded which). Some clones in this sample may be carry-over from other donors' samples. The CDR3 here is CASSNTGAGYGYTF. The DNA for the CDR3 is TGTGCCAGCAGCAACACAGGGGCGGGATATGGCTACACCTTC.